The clone carrying this T cell receptor (beta chain) has only a few counts. The antigen is not known. The germline V gene encodes CDR1 DFQATT and CDR2 SNEGSKA (reference sequence). The V and J ends lost 5 bases and 0 bases respectively, with 10 bases between them. The CDR3 runs 14 residues. This sample was included in a study of T cells in Graves' hyperthyroidism and ophthalmopathy. General study results and limits: Before onset, ophthalmopathy was predicted by the model a median around 6.2 months earlier. Most expanded thyroid clonotypes above 0.001 recurred in blood.

It was RNA transcripts that yielded the amplified TCR beta CDR3 regions. Carried out on the TCR CDR3, a first-round RT-PCR used the HTBI primer set. Each CDR3 protein is one row after TCRdb ran MiXCR on the multiplex PCR reads. The top ten hold roughly a fifth of the sample, which has 400,000 or so distinct CDR3 sequences, roughly 15% seen once. Patients affected by ophthalmopathy presented a Clinical Activity Score of at least 3, a NOSPECS grade of at least 4, and disease duration below 3 months. The sample consisted of blood. The chain recombines TRBV20-1 with TRBJ1-4, with D uncertain. The receptor comes from a woman aged 60-75 years with Graves' ophthalmopathy. The CDR3 here is CSASSDPTNEKLFF. For the CDR3, the DNA is TGCAGTGCTTCCTCAGATCCAACTAATGAAAAACTGTTTTTT.